This is a list of T cell receptor beta chains from one sample in a study of Ad26.COV2.S vaccination and SARS-CoV-2 variants. The table came from immunoSEQ multiplex PCR; TCRdb's copy has only in-frame clones and leaves some out. Of approximately 300,000 clones listed, roughly 84% are singletons. The sequences come from peripheral blood, collected in a trial of Ad26.COV2.S vaccine versus placebo. Receptors were obtained from a person aged 18-65 years who received the Ad26.COV2.S COVID-19 vaccine or a placebo. Each CDR3 is given without its conserved first and last residue. Each record gives: CDR3 protein, CDR3 length, J gene, V gene.

ASSKTLWTDKAF,12,TRBJ1-1,TRBV7-9
AWSNHYEQY,9,TRBJ2-7,TRBV30
ASSLARDREQY,11,TRBJ2-7,TRBV7-6
ASSYKGGGGYGYT,13,TRBJ1-2,TRBV27
ASSDSGQGATGELF,14,TRBJ2-2,TRBV6-4
ASKGRGGYT,9,TRBJ1-2,TRBV27
ASSIDTFVPSSGQGLEAPGYT,21,TRBJ1-2,TRBV19
ASRTGGSYEQY,11,TRBJ2-7,TRBV6-5
ASSLGPKYGYT,11,TRBJ1-2,TRBV19
ASSLISGAGELF,12,TRBJ2-2,TRBV2
ASSPDRNQPQH,11,TRBJ1-5,TRBV18
ASSLSGVNSYEQY,13,TRBJ2-7,TRBV7-2
ASSFGKGDIQY,11,TRBJ2-4,TRBV5-6
ASRLGAGNYNSPLH,14,TRBJ1-6,TRBV5-1
ASSLGSWGYGYT,12,TRBJ1-2,TRBV5-6
AWSRGAGYEQY,11,TRBJ2-7,TRBV30
ASSLSRNTGELF,12,TRBJ2-2,TRBV11-3
ASSLPSYEQY,10,TRBJ2-7,TRBV7-2
AWSDLKGTVYGYT,13,TRBJ1-2,TRBV30
ASSYQGSDEQF,11,TRBJ2-1,TRBV7-2
ASSQGTGNGYT,11,TRBJ1-2,TRBV3-1/TRBV3-2
ASSYRTGINQPQH,13,TRBJ1-5,TRBV7-2
ASSPPGANVLT,11,TRBJ2-6,TRBV19